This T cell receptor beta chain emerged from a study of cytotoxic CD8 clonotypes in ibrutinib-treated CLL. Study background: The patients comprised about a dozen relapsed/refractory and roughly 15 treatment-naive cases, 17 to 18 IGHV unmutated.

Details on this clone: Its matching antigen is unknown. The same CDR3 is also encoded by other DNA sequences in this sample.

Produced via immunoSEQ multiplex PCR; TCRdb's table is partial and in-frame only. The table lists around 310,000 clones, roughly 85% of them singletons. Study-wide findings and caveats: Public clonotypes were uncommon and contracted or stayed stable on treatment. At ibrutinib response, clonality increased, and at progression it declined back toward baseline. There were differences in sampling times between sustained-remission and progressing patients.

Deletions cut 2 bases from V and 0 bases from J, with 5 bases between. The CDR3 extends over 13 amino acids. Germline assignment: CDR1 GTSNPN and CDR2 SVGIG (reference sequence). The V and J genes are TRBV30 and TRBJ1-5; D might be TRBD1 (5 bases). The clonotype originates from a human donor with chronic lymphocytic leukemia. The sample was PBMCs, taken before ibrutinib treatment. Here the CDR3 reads CAWSRGSNQPQHF. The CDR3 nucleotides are TGTGCCTGGAGTAGGGGTAGCAATCAGCCCCAGCATTTT.